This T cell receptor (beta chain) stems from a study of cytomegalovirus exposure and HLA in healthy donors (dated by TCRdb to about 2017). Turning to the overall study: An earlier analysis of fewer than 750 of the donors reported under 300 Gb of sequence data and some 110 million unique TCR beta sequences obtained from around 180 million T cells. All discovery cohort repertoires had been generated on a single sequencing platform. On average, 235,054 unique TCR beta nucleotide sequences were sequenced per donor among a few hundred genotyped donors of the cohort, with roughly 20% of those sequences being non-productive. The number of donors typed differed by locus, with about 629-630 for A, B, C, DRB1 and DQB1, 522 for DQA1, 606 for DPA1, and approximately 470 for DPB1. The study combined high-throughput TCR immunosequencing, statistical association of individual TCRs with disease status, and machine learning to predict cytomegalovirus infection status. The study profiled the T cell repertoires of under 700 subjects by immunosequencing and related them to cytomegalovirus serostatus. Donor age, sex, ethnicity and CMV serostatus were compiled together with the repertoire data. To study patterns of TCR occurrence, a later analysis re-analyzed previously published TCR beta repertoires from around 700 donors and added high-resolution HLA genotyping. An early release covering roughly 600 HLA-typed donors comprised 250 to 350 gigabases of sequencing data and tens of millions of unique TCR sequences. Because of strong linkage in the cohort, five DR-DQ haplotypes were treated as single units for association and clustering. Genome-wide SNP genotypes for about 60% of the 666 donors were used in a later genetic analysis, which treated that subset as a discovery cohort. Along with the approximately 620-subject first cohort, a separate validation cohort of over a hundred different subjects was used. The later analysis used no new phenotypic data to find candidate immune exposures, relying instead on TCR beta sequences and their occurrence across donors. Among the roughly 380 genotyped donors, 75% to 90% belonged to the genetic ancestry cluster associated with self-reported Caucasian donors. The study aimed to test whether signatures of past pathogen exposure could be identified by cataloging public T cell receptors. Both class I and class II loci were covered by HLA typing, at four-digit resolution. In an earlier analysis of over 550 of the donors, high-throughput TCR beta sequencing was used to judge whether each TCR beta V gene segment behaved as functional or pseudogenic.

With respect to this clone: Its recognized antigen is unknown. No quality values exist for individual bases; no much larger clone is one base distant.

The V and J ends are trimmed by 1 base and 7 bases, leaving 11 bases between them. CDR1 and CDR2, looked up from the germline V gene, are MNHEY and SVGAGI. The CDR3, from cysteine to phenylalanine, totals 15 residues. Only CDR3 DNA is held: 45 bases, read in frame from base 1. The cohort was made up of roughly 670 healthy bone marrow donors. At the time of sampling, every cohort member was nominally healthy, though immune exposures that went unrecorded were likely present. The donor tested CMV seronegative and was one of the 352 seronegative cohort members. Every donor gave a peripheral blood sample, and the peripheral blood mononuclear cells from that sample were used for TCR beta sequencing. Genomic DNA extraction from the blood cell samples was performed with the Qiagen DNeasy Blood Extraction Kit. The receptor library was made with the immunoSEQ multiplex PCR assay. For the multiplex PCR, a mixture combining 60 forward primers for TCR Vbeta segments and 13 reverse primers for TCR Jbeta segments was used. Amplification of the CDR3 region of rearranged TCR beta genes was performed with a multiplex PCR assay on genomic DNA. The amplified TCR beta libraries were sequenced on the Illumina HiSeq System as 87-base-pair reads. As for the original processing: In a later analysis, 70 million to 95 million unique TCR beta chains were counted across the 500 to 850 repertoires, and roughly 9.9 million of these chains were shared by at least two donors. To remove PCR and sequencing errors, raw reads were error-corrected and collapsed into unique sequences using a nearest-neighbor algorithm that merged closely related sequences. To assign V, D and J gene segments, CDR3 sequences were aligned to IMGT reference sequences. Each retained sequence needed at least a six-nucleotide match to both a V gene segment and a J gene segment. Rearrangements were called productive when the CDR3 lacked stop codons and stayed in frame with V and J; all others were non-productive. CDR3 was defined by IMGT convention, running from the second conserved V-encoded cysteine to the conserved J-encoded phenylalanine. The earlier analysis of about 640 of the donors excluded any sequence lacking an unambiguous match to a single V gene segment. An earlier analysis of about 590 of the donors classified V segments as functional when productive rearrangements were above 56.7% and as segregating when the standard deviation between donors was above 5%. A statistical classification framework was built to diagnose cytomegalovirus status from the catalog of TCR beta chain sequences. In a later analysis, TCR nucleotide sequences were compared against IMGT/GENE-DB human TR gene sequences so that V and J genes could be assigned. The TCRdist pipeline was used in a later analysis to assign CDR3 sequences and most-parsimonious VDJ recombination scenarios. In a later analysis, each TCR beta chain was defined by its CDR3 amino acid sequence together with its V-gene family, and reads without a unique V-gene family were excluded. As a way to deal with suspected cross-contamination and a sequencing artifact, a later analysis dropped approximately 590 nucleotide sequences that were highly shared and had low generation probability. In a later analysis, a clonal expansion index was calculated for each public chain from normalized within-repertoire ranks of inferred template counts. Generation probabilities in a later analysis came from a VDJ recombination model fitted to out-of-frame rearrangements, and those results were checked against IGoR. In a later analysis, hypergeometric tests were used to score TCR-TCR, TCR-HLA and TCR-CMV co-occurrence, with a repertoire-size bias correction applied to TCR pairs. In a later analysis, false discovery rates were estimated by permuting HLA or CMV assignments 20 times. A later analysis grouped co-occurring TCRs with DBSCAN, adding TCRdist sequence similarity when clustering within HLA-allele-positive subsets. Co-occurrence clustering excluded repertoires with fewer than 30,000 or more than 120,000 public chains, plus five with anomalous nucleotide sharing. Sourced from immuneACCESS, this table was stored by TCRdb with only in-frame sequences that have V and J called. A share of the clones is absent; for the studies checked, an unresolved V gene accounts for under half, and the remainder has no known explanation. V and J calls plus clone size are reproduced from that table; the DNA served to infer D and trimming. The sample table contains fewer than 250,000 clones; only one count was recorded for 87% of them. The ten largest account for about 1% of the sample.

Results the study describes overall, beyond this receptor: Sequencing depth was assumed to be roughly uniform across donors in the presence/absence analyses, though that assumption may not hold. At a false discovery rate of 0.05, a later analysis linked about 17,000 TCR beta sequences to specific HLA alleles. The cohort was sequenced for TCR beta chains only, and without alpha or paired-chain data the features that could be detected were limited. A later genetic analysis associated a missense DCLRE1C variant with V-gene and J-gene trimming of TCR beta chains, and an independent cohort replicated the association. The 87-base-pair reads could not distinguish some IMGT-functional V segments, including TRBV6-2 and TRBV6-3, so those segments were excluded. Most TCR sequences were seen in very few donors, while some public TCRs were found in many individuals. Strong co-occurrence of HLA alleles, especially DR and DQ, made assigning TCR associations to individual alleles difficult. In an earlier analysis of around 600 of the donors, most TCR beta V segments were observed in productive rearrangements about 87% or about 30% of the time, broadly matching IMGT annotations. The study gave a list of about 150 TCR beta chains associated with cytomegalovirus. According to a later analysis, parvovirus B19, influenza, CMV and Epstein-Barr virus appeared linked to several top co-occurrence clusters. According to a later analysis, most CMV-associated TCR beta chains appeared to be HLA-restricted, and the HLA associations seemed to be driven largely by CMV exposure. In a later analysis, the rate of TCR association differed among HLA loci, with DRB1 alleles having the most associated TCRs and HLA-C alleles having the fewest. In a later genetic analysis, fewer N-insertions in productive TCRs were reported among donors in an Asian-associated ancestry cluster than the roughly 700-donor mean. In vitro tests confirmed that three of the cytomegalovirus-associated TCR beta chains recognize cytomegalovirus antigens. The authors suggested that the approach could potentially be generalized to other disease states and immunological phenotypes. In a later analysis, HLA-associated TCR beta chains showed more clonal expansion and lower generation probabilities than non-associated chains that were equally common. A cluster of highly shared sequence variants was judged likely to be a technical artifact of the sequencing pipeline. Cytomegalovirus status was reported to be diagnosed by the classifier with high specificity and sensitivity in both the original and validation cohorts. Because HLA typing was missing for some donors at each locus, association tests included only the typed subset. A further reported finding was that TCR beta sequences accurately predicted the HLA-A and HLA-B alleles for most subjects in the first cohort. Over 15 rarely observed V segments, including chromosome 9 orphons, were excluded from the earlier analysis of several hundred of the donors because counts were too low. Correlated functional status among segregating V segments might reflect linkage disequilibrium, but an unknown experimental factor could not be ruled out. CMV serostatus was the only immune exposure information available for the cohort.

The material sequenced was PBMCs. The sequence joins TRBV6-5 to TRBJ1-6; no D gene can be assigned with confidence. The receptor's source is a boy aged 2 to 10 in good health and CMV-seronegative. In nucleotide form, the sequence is TGTGCCAGCAGTTACTTGCGGGAAGGGAATTCACCCCTCCACTTT. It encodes CASSYLREGNSPLHF.